These 15 T cell receptor beta chains came from one sample sequenced in a study of shared clonotypes between healthy human individuals. The data were produced by immunoSEQ multiplex PCR, yet TCRdb's version contains in-frame clones alone and is incomplete. Found here are about 2 million clones, about 95% of them singletons; the top ten hold approximately 1%. CD45RO-negative CD8 cells positively selected for CCR7 made up the naive population, which excluded terminally differentiated effector memory CD45RA+ cells. The specimen sequenced was naive CD8+ T cells sorted from blood. Source of these receptors: a man aged 18-30 years in good health.

The CDR3 reads CASSPSGAYEQYF. CDR3 sequence (DNA): TGTGCCAGCAGCCCCTCGGGGGCCTACGAGCAGTACTTC. The chain carries TRBV9 and TRBJ2-7, with D possibly being TRBD2 (6 bases). The V end lost 4 bases, the J end lost 2 bases, and 10 bases lay between the germline ends. The CDR3 is 13 amino acids. Germline assignment: CDR1 SGDLS and CDR2 YYNGEE.

The chain uses TRBV28 and TRBJ1-2, with D perhaps matching TRBD1 (6 bases). CDR1 is MDHEN and CDR2 is SYDVKM in the germline V gene. V was trimmed by 6 bases and J by 5 bases, leaving 13 bases between them. The CDR3 extends over 13 amino acids. DNA of the CDR3: TGTGCCAGCAGCTACAGGGTGTCATATGGCTACACCTTC. Its translation: CASSYRVSYGYTF.

The V gene is TRBV4-1, the J gene TRBJ2-1; 11 positions agree with TRBD2. The V and J ends lost 4 bases and 6 bases, in that order; junction bases with no gene match: 11. The V gene's germline CDR1 is MGHRA and CDR2 YSYEKL. The CDR3 loop spans 17 amino acids. The CDR3 bases are TGCGCCAGCAGCCCGCATCCGGGACTAGCGGAGCCCAATGAGCAGTTCTTC. Its translation: CASSPHPGLAEPNEQFF.

The rearrangement links TRBV7-9 to TRBJ2-4, with unresolved D. Deletions cut 5 bases from V and 4 bases from J, with 15 bases between. CDR3 length: 15 residues. From germline, CDR1 is SEHNR and CDR2 FQNEAQ (reference sequence). CDR3 DNA sequence: TGTGCCAGCAGCCTAGTCCGAGACACGAAAAACATTCAGTACTTC. Translation: CASSLVRDTKNIQYF.

This chain joins TRBV4-3 and TRBJ1-1; TRBD1 is a possible D gene (6 bases). V was cut by 1 base and J by 4 bases, with 10 bases left in between. The germline V gene encodes CDR1 LGHNA and CDR2 YSLEER. The CDR3 runs to 14 residues. CDR3 in amino acids: CASSQAAGATEAFF. The CDR3 DNA sequence: TGCGCCAGCAGCCAAGCGGCGGGGGCCACTGAAGCTTTCTTT.

The J gene is TRBJ2-2, the V gene TRBV4-3, with 9 nucleotides matching TRBD2. The germline V gene encodes CDR1 LGHNA and CDR2 YSLEER. V lost 1 base to trimming and J lost 4 bases; unmatched junction nucleotides: 10. The CDR3 extends over 18 amino acids. This CDR3 is CASSQGWAGGPGTGELFF. In DNA form, the CDR3 reads TGCGCCAGCAGCCAAGGTTGGGCGGGAGGGCCCGGCACCGGGGAGCTGTTTTTT.

The chain employs TRBV6-5 and TRBJ2-1; D ambiguous. Trimming took 10 bases from V and 0 from J, leaving 13 bases between them. The V gene's germline CDR1 is MNHEY and CDR2 SVGAGI. The CDR3 extends over 14 amino acids. CDR3 DNA: TGTGCCACTAATCCCCGGAGCTCCTACAATGAGCAGTTCTTC. Translated, it gives CATNPRSSYNEQFF.

The genes are TRBV14 and TRBJ2-7; D is possibly TRBD1 (5 bases). V lost 1 base and J lost 1, with 8 bases in between. The CDR3 length is 14 residues. Germline CDR1 reads SGHDN; CDR2 reads FVKESK. CDR3 coding DNA: TGTGCCAGCAGCCAAGTGGGGCAGTCCTACGAGCAGTACTTC. Its protein is CASSQVGQSYEQYF.

The rearrangement uses TRBV5-4 and TRBJ2-1; 10 bases agree with TRBD2. V gave up 4 bases and J gave up 0 bases; unmatched junction bases: 10. The CDR3 is 18 residues long. From germline, CDR1 is SGHNT and CDR2 YYREEE (reference sequence). CDR3 sequence: CASSRGEREGPSYNEQFF. The CDR3 DNA reads TGTGCCAGCAGCCGTGGTGAGCGGGAGGGACCCTCCTACAATGAGCAGTTCTTC.

The rearrangement joins TRBV9 to TRBJ2-1; TRBD1 or TRBD2 may be the D gene (5 bases each). The CDR3 is made up of 17 amino acids. Trimming pared 0 bases from V and 0 bases from J, leaving 13 bases between. Germline values: CDR1 SGDLS, CDR2 YYNGEE. CDR3 amino acids: CASSVASAGSSYNEQFF. CDR3 coding DNA: TGTGCCAGCAGCGTAGCATCAGCAGGGAGCTCCTACAATGAGCAGTTCTTC.

The J gene is TRBJ2-7, the V gene TRBV28, with 9 bases lining up with TRBD1. The CDR3 sequence is 15 residues long. After removal of 6 bases from V and 0 bases from J, the junction contained 6 bases not matched to a gene. Germline V gene lookup returns CDR1 MDHEN and CDR2 SYDVKM. The CDR3 loop is CASRRDRASSYEQYF. CDR3 bases: TGTGCCAGCAGGCGGGACAGGGCCAGCTCCTACGAGCAGTACTTC.

The chain links TRBV7-6 to TRBJ2-6; 7 bases align to TRBD1. V trimming: 7 bases; J trimming: 0 bases; junction bases outside the gene matches: 24. The CDR3 extends over 22 amino acids. Germline CDR1 is SGHVS and CDR2 is FNYEAQ. The CDR3 DNA sequence: TGTGCCAGCACAAATAGGACAGGAGCTTTCTTATCCTTAATCTCTGGGGCCAACGTCCTGACTTTC. Translating it yields CASTNRTGAFLSLISGANVLTF.

This rearrangement joins TRBV12-5 to TRBJ2-5; weak D call: TRBD2 (5 bases). The V and J ends lost 1 base and 5 bases respectively, with 5 bases between them. There are 12 residues in the CDR3. Germline CDR1 reads LGHNT; CDR2 reads FRNRAP. CDR3 in amino acids: CASGLGGETQYF. Here the CDR3 DNA reads TGTGCTAGTGGTTTGGGAGGGGAGACCCAGTACTTC. Combining the CDR3 with reference TRBV12-5 and TRBJ2-5 gives the whole variable domain DARVTQTPRHKVTEMGQEVTMRCQPILGHNTVFWYRQTMMQGLELLAYFRNRAPLDDSGMPKDRFSAEMPDATLATLKIQPSEPRDSAVYFCASGLGGETQYFGPGTRLLVL.

The chain is built from TRBV5-4 and TRBJ2-5; 9 bases match TRBD1. The germline V gene has CDR1 SGHNT and CDR2 YYREEE (reference sequence). This CDR3 has 15 residues. V lost 2 bases, J lost 5 bases, and 7 bases stayed unmatched. DNA of the CDR3: TGTGCCAGCAGCTTCACGGGACAGGGAGAGGAGACCCAGTACTTC. Residues: CASSFTGQGEETQYF.

This chain links TRBV5-1 with TRBJ2-3; TRBD2 agrees at 8 bases. This CDR3 is built from 14 residues. Losses at the gene ends were 4 bases for V and 5 bases for J; bases not matched to a gene: 6. CDR1 and CDR2 (germline): SGHRS, YFSETQ. The DNA for the CDR3 is TGCGCCAGCAGCCCAGCGGGAGATCTAGATACGCAGTATTTT. Its translation: CASSPAGDLDTQYF.